This TCR beta chain was profiled in a study of spatial heterogeneity in lung cancer. Time point of the sample: sample taken at primary tumor resection. The donor group consisted of some 70 patients who had untreated, early-stage non-small cell lung cancer. Study outcomes and limitations: The study found ubiquitous expanded tumor TCRs in blood more at resection than follow-up.

One entry per CDR3 protein, called by TCRdb with MiXCR from the 5' RACE reads. The sample has about 11,000 distinct CDR3 sequences, around 3.4% seen once. Germline V gene data show CDR1 as SGHRS and CDR2 as YFSETQ. The CDR3 runs to 16 residues. Trimming removed 1 base from V and 1 base from J; junction bases left unmatched: 4. In this sample, this clonotype turned up a few times. What it recognizes is unknown. The receptor comes from a female donor with early-stage non-small cell lung cancer. This specimen was PBMCs, taken at surgery. The V gene is TRBV5-1, the J gene TRBJ2-2; TRBD2 aligns across 7 bases. The chain's CDR3 is CASSLSPSGNTGELFF. The DNA of the CDR3 is TGCGCCAGCAGCTTGTCTCCTAGCGGGAACACCGGGGAGCTGTTTTTT.